The 20 T cell receptor beta chains presented below share a single source sample, sequenced in a study of T cells in Graves' hyperthyroidism and ophthalmopathy. What was amplified from RNA transcripts were TCR beta CDR3 regions. In the first-round RT-PCR of the TCR CDR3, the HTBI primer set was used. TCRdb itself ran the multiplex PCR reads through MiXCR, one entry per CDR3 protein. The sample gives about half a million distinct CDR3 sequences, around 22% of which show up once; approximately 10% is in the top ten. The sample taken for sequencing was blood. These receptors came from a woman aged 25 to 39 with Graves' ophthalmopathy.

This clonotype occurred many times. The chain couples TRBV20-1 to TRBJ2-5; TRBD2 matches at 9 bases. The V gene's germline CDR1 is DFQATT and CDR2 SNEGSKA (reference sequence). After removal of 1 base from V and 1 base from J, the junction contained 4 bases not matched to a gene. This CDR3 has 15 residues. The CDR3 sequence is CSARVAGEVQETQYF. The CDR3 coding sequence is TGCAGTGCTAGAGTAGCGGGAGAAGTCCAAGAGACCCAGTACTTC.

This clonotype was detected only once. This chain connects TRBV6-1 to TRBJ2-2; 7 bases align to TRBD2. Germline-derived CDR1 and CDR2 are MNHNS and SASEGT. V shed 8 bases, J shed 6 bases, and the junction held 6 bases outside the gene matches. The CDR3 loop spans 13 amino acids. CDR3 residues: CASGKAGPGELFF. CDR3 nucleotides: TGTGCCAGCGGGAAAGCGGGACCCGGGGAGCTGTTTTTT.

In its sample, this clonotype was seen a few times. CDR3 in amino acids: CASSPSLDGHGYTF. Written as DNA, the CDR3 is TGTGCCAGCAGTCCGAGCCTCGATGGCCATGGCTACACCTTC. The chain joins TRBV27 to TRBJ1-2; unclear D gene. V dropped 5 bases and J dropped 6 bases, with 16 bases sitting between them. In germline, CDR1 is MNHEY, CDR2 SMNVEV (reference sequence). This CDR3 is 14 amino acids long.

This clonotype appeared many times. The J gene is TRBJ2-7, the V gene TRBV5-1; possibly TRBD1 or TRBD2 for D (5 bases each). The CDR3 is 16 amino acids. Germline CDR1 and CDR2: SGHRS and YFSETQ. Between the trimmed V and J ends, which lost 2 bases and 5 bases, there was a span of 20 bases. The CDR3 loop is CASSFRKGTYRDEQYF. CDR3 coding DNA: TGCGCCAGCAGCTTTCGCAAGGGGACCTACCGCGACGAGCAGTACTTC. Combining the CDR3 with reference TRBV5-1 and TRBJ2-7 gives the whole variable domain KAGVTQTPRYLIKTRGQQVTLSCSPISGHRSVSWYQQTPGQGLQFLFEYFSETQRNKGNFPGRFSGRQFSNSRSEMNVSTLELGDSALYLCASSFRKGTYRDEQYFGPGTRLTVT.

The J gene is TRBJ1-1, the V gene TRBV12-3 or TRBV12-4; perhaps TRBD1 as D (5 bases). V shed 6 bases and J shed 5 bases, with 16 bases lying between them. CDR3 length: 14 amino acids. CDR3: CASSRGGAWTEAFF. The CDR3 DNA sequence: TGTGCCAGCAGCCGCGGCGGGGCGTGGACTGAAGCTTTCTTT.

This clonotype was observed at least ten times. The gene calls are TRBV29-1 and TRBJ1-1, with 7 positions matching TRBD1. The CDR3 runs to 13 residues. The trim removed 4 bases at V and 1 base at J, leaving 3 bases unmatched. Germline loops: CDR1 SQVTM, CDR2 ANQGSEA. In nucleotides, the CDR3 is TGCAGCGTTGCTAGGACAGGGAACACTGAAGCTTTCTTT. Protein sequence: CSVARTGNTEAFF. The complete variable domain, with remaining parts taken from reference TRBV29-1 and TRBJ1-1, reads SAVISQKPSRDICQRGTSLTIQCQVDSQVTMMFWYRQQPGQSLTLIATANQGSEATYESGFVIDKFPISRPNLTFSTLTVSNMSPEDSSIYLCSVARTGNTEAFFGQGTRLTVV.

This clonotype showed up just a few times. The junction does not match germline at one end; this may be a read error. This rearrangement joins TRBV7-7 to TRBJ2-5; D might be TRBD2 (6 bases). The germline CDR1 and CDR2 sequences are SSHAT and FNYEAQ (reference sequence). This CDR3 has 14 residues. CDR3 nucleotides: TGTGCTAGCAGCTTCTGGGGGGATGGAGAGACCCAGTACTTC. It encodes CASSFWGDGETQYF.

The CDR3 loop reads CASSFSLRGKAQHF. CDR3 nucleotide sequence: TGTGCCAGCAGTTTTTCTCTTCGAGGAAAGGCCCAGCATTTT. The chain couples TRBV28 to TRBJ1-5; D is undetermined. Germline V gene lookup returns CDR1 MDHEN and CDR2 SYDVKM. This CDR3 is built from 14 residues. Trimming stripped 3 bases from V and 11 bases from J, with 17 bases between. The whole variable domain, remainder taken from reference TRBV28 and TRBJ1-5, is DVKVTQSSRYLVKRTGEKVFLECVQDMDHENMFWYRQDPGLGLRLIYFSYDVKMKEKGDIPEGYSVSREKKERFSLILESASTNQTSMYLCASSFSLRGKAQHFGDGTRLSIL.

This clonotype has at least ten counts. The chain uses TRBV28 and TRBJ1-2; 10 bases are a match to TRBD1. This CDR3 is built from 13 residues. The ends lost 8 bases at V and 1 base at J; junction bases unmatched: 1. Germline lookup yields CDR1 MDHEN and CDR2 SYDVKM. In DNA form, the CDR3 reads TGTGCCAGCCGGGACAGGGGTAACTATGGCTACACCTTC. It is translated as CASRDRGNYGYTF.

This clonotype was recorded a few times. This rearrangement joins TRBV7-9 to TRBJ1-2, with D perhaps TRBD1 (5 bases). The CDR3 has 17 amino acids. CDR1 and CDR2 (germline): SEHNR, FQNEAQ (reference sequence). The V end was cut by 5 bases, the J end by 1 base, with 20 bases between. CDR3 sequence reads: CASSPLLGGRNNYGYTF. CDR3 sequence (DNA): TGTGCCAGCAGCCCACTTTTGGGGGGACGGAATAACTATGGCTACACCTTC.

The sample holds many counts of this clonotype. The chain couples TRBV6-2 or TRBV6-3 to TRBJ1-2; the D is unclear. The germline V and J ends were trimmed by 5 bases and 3 bases, with 7 bases remaining between them. The CDR3 consists of 12 residues. The germline V gene encodes CDR1 MNHEY and CDR2 SVGEGT. The CDR3 loop reads CASSTDYYGYTF. The DNA of the CDR3 is TGTGCCAGCAGTACCGATTACTATGGCTACACCTTC.

This clonotype was observed a handful of times. The V and J genes are TRBV30 and TRBJ1-1; 7 bases are a match to TRBD1. CDR3 length: 15 residues. The germline gives CDR1 GTSNPN, CDR2 SVGIG (reference sequence). Trimming removed 0 bases from V and 7 bases from J; junction bases left unmatched: 11. CDR3 residues: CAWSVRDSRLSEAFF. CDR3 coding DNA: TGTGCCTGGAGTGTGAGGGACAGCCGGTTAAGTGAAGCTTTCTTT.

The sample holds many counts of this clonotype. The chain joins TRBV6-5 to TRBJ2-5, with 9 nucleotides matching TRBD2. Trimming took 9 bases from V and 0 from J; bases not matched to a gene: 8. CDR3 length: 15 amino acids. CDR1 MNHEY and CDR2 SVGAGI come from the germline V gene. The CDR3 nucleotides read TGTGCCAGTGGGGCAGCGGGGGGCAACCAAGAGACCCAGTACTTC. It encodes CASGAAGGNQETQYF.

This clonotype was recorded at least ten times. This sequence joins TRBV4-3 and TRBJ1-2; 9 positions match TRBD1. The CDR3 covers 15 residues. The junction had 6 bases not matched to a gene; V was cut back by 2 bases and J by 5 bases. In germline, CDR1 is LGHNA, CDR2 YSLEER. The CDR3 region has the DNA TGCGCCAGCAGCCAAAGGACAGGGGAGGGGTATGGCTACACCTTC. This gives the protein CASSQRTGEGYGYTF.

This clonotype occurred many times. The chain has TRBV11-2 and TRBJ1-2; D is possibly TRBD1 (6 bases). The V gene's germline CDR1 is SGHAT and CDR2 FQNNGV. This CDR3 contains 13 residues. The V and J ends lost 6 bases and 6 bases respectively, with 14 bases between them. The DNA of the CDR3 is TGTGCCAGCAGGGCCATAGGGGGGGATGGCTACACCTTC. It specifies CASRAIGGDGYTF. Full variable domain (outside the CDR3, taken from reference TRBV11-2 and TRBJ1-2): EAGVAQSPRYKIIEKRQSVAFWCNPISGHATLYWYQQILGQGPKLLIQFQNNGVVDDSQLPKDRFSAERLKGVDSTLKIQPAKLEDSAVYLCASRAIGGDGYTFGSGTRLTVV.

This chain connects TRBV5-1 to TRBJ2-7; no reliable D call. The CDR3 extends over 15 amino acids. The V gene lost 1 base and the J gene lost 2 bases, with 13 bases spanning the gap. From germline, CDR1 is SGHRS and CDR2 YFSETQ. The chain's CDR3 is CASSLLRTETYEQYF. DNA for the CDR3: TGCGCCAGCAGCTTGCTCCGGACGGAGACCTACGAGCAGTACTTC. Full variable domain (remainder filled in from reference TRBV5-1 and TRBJ2-7): KAGVTQTPRYLIKTRGQQVTLSCSPISGHRSVSWYQQTPGQGLQFLFEYFSETQRNKGNFPGRFSGRQFSNSRSEMNVSTLELGDSALYLCASSLLRTETYEQYFGPGTRLTVT.

In the case of this clonotype: This clone may be a read error of a much larger clone one base away. The chain has TRBV19 and TRBJ1-1; D possibly corresponds to TRBD1 (6 bases). CDR3 size: 15 residues. From germline, CDR1 is LNHDA and CDR2 SQIVND (reference sequence). In DNA form, the CDR3 reads TGTGCCAGTAGTATAAGCGGGACACTTTACACTGAATCTTTCTTT. Translation: CASSISGTLYTESFF.

This clonotype occurred many times. The CDR3 sequence is CASSSSTQGPIQYF. The CDR3, as DNA: TGTGCCAGCAGCTCCTCAACCCAGGGTCCCATTCAGTACTTC. The V call is TRBV7-9, the J call TRBJ2-4; a possible D gene is TRBD1 (5 bases). The CDR3 spans 14 residues. V was trimmed by 4 bases and J by 9 bases, leaving 16 bases between them. CDR1 and CDR2 from the germline V gene are SEHNR and FQNEAQ (reference sequence).

This clonotype was picked up many times. CDR3 in amino acids: CASSSSGLRNTEAFF. CDR3 sequence (DNA): TGTGCCAGCAGCTCTTCAGGGCTACGGAACACTGAAGCTTTCTTT. This chain uses TRBV7-3 with TRBJ1-1, with D possibly matching TRBD1 (5 bases). Germline V gives CDR1 SGHTA, CDR2 FQGTGA. The CDR3 spans 15 residues. Trimming pared 4 bases from V and 1 base from J, leaving 13 bases between.

The V and J genes are TRBV4-1 and TRBJ2-2, with TRBD2 matching over 7 bases. Germline CDR1 is MGHRA and CDR2 is YSYEKL. Trimming took 1 base from V and 7 from J; bases not matched to a gene: 6. The CDR3 sequence is 15 residues long. CDR3 region: CASSQVFSGVGELFF. CDR3 coding DNA: TGCGCCAGCAGCCAAGTCTTCAGCGGGGTCGGGGAGCTGTTTTTT.